Reported below is one T cell receptor beta chain. Germline V gene data show CDR1 as SEHNR and CDR2 as FQNEAQ (reference sequence). Trimming took 0 bases from V and 10 from J, leaving 10 bases between them. The CDR3 runs 13 residues. This entry is derived from a study of PD-1 and CTLA-4 blockade in melanoma. Method: immunoSEQ multiplex PCR; TCRdb's copy keeps in-frame clones and lacks some. Of approximately 15,000 clones listed, 70% to 80% were seen once; the top ten hold roughly 13%. The sequencing here drew on CD8+ T cells from peripheral blood, taken from a patient given anti-PD-1 treatment. This clonotype was sampled from a human donor with melanoma. This chain links TRBV7-9 with TRBJ2-1; D may match TRBD1 or TRBD2 (5 bases each). CDR3 residues: CASSLALGEEQFF. In nucleotides, the CDR3 is TGTGCCAGCAGCTTAGCATTGGGGGAAGAGCAGTTCTTC. Variable domain in full (rest from reference TRBV7-9 and TRBJ2-1): DTGVSQNPRHKITKRGQNVTFRCDPISEHNRLYWYRQTLGQGPEFLTYFQNEAQLEKSRLLSDRFSAERPKGSFSTLEIQRTEQGDSAMYLCASSLALGEEQFFGPGTRLTVL.